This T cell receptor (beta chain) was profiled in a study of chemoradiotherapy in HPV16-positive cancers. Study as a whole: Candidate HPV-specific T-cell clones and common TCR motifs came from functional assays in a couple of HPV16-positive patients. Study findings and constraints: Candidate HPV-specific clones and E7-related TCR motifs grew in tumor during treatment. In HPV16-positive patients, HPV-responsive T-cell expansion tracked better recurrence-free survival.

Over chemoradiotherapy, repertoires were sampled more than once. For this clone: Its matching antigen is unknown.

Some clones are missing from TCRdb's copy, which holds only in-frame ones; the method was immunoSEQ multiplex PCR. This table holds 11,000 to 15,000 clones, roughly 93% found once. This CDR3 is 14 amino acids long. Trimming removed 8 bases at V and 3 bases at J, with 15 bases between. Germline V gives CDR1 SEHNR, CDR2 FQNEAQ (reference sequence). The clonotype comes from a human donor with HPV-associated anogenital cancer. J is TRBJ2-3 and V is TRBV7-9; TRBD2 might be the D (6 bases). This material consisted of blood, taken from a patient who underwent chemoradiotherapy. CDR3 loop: CASLTGGGTDTQYF. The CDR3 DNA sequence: TGTGCCAGCTTAACCGGGGGTGGGACAGATACGCAGTATTTT.